This T cell receptor (beta chain) stems from a study of T cells expressing NK-cell markers. Study results and caveats: There were a handful of donors in whom these clonotypes also led the CD3+CD56-NKG2C+ fraction. Evidence did not settle whether expanded NKG2C+ T cell clones targeted HCMV.

Concerning this clonotype itself: No antigen is known for it.

Germline lookup yields CDR1 MGHRA and CDR2 YSYEKL. CDR3 length: 17 amino acids. TCRdb reprocessed the 5' RACE reads and reports one entry per CDR3 protein, with no DNA. The data include 250,000 to 300,000 distinct CDR3 sequences; the top ten clones carry 0.3% to 0.45%. The source material was blood T cells: a sorted CD56 or NKG2C T cell subset, CD4+ or CD8+ T cells, or bulk PBMC T cells (not recorded which). The chain uses TRBV4-1 and TRBJ2-5; TCRdb proposes TRBD1, but this gene call is untestable without DNA. The sequence derives from a man younger than 30 in good health. This chain's CDR3 is CASSQIPGQNLQETQYF.